This TCR beta chain derives from a study of beta chain features in type 1 diabetes. Overall study context: Cells sorted and examined across all samples totaled over 95 million.

Expressed TCRB transcripts were sequenced after all isolated RNA was converted to cDNA. TCRdb's table, derived via immunoSEQ multiplex PCR, lists solely in-frame clones and lacks some. The top ten hold approximately 0.02% of the sample, which has some 700,000 clones, around an eighth seen once. Regarding the study as a whole: Shorter TCRB CDR3s, moderately but significantly so, marked every one of the four CD4+ subsets in Type 1 diabetes patients.

About this clone: Its antigen remains unknown.

The CDR3 is 13 amino acids. Trimming shortened V by 6 bases and J by 2 bases, and 5 bases separated the two germline ends. Germline CDR1 and CDR2: SNHLY and FYNNEI. Sequences were obtained from naive CD4+ T cells from blood. This rearrangement joins TRBV2 to TRBJ2-6; no firm D call. This TCR came from a man between 18 and 29 years old with type 1 diabetes. CDR3 amino acids: CASRGPGANVLTF. In DNA, the CDR3 is TGTGCCAGCAGAGGGCCTGGGGCCAACGTCCTGACTTTC.